These T cell receptor beta chains were read from a single sample in a study of patients and donors after allogeneic stem cell transplantation. MiXCR was run by TCRdb on the RT-PCR reads, yielding one entry per CDR3 protein. Of under 170,000 distinct CDR3 sequences listed, approximately 35% are singletons. Sequenced sample: blood, either unsorted or a sorted T cell fraction (not recorded which). These receptors all stem from a human donor who was either an allogeneic HSCT recipient or a stem cell or donor lymphocyte infusion donor (not recorded which). It is not recorded whose cells these are; they may come from a transplant donor. Each CDR3 is given with its conserved first and last residue. D genes are given only for firm matches. Some rows have no size entry. The others give once, few or many, or a class for an expanded clone.

clone size: -; J gene: TRBJ2-7; D gene: TRBD2; V gene: TRBV27; CDR3 protein: CASPPGLAMYEQYF; CDR3 DNA: TGTGCCAGCCCCCCGGGACTAGCGATGTACGAGCAGTACTTC
clone size: -; J gene: TRBJ1-1; D gene: -; V gene: TRBV15; CDR3 protein: CATSRAKWEVNTEAFF; CDR3 DNA: TGTGCCACCAGCAGAGCTAAATGGGAGGTGAACACTGAAGCTTTCTTT
clone size: few; J gene: TRBJ1-2; D gene: -; V gene: TRBV14; CDR3 protein: CASSQGESYGYTF; CDR3 DNA: TGTGCCAGCAGCCAAGGGGAGTCCTATGGCTACACCTTC
clone size: -; J gene: TRBJ2-2; D gene: TRBD2; V gene: TRBV20-1; CDR3 protein: CSAPHGAGDHPGELFF; CDR3 DNA: TGCAGTGCTCCCCATGGAGCGGGGGATCACCCCGGGGAGCTGTTTTTT
clone size: few; J gene: TRBJ1-4; D gene: -; V gene: TRBV5-1; CDR3 protein: CASSNRLSTNEKLFF; CDR3 DNA: TGCGCCAGCAGCAACAGACTGAGCACTAATGAAAAACTGTTTTTT
clone size: few; J gene: TRBJ2-5; D gene: -; V gene: TRBV7-3; CDR3 protein: CASSLNPGSQETQYF; CDR3 DNA: TGTGCCAGCAGCTTAAACCCTGGGAGCCAAGAGACCCAGTACTTC
clone size: -; J gene: TRBJ2-1; D gene: -; V gene: TRBV7-2; CDR3 protein: CASSFGSGINEQFF; CDR3 DNA: TGTGCCAGCAGCTTCGGGTCCGGTATTAATGAGCAGTTCTTC
clone size: -; J gene: TRBJ2-3; D gene: -; V gene: TRBV20-1; CDR3 protein: CSARDLRDSGTYTQYF; CDR3 DNA: TGCAGTGCTAGAGACCTCCGGGACTCCGGAACCTATACGCAGTATTTT
clone size: -; J gene: TRBJ1-5; D gene: TRBD1; V gene: TRBV7-9; CDR3 protein: CASSFGQVNQPQHF; CDR3 DNA: TGTGCCAGCAGCTTTGGACAGGTTAATCAGCCCCAGCATTTT
clone size: few; J gene: TRBJ1-2; D gene: -; V gene: TRBV7-2; CDR3 protein: CASSLQKGGYGYTF; CDR3 DNA: TGTGCCAGCAGCTTACAAAAGGGAGGCTATGGCTACACCTTC
clone size: -; J gene: TRBJ2-6; D gene: -; V gene: TRBV27; CDR3 protein: CASSLLTPLHRSGANVLTF; CDR3 DNA: TGTGCCAGCAGTTTATTGACTCCTCTGCACAGGTCTGGGGCCAACGTCCTGACTTTC
clone size: many; J gene: TRBJ1-1; D gene: -; V gene: TRBV3-1; CDR3 protein: CASSQVTEAFF; CDR3 DNA: TGTGCCAGCAGCCAGGTCACTGAAGCTTTCTTT
clone size: few; J gene: TRBJ1-6; D gene: -; V gene: TRBV6-5; CDR3 protein: CASSSPGPNNSPLHF; CDR3 DNA: TGTGCCAGCAGCTCTCCGGGACCGAATAATTCACCCCTCCACTTT
clone size: -; J gene: TRBJ1-2; D gene: TRBD1; V gene: TRBV6-2/TRBV6-3; CDR3 protein: CASSFSNRGYGYTF; CDR3 DNA: TGTGCCAGCAGTTTCTCGAACAGGGGGTATGGCTACACCTTC
clone size: few; J gene: TRBJ1-2; D gene: -; V gene: TRBV9; CDR3 protein: CASSVRDLPINYGYTF; CDR3 DNA: TGTGCCAGCAGCGTTCGAGACTTACCAATCAACTATGGCTACACCTTC
clone size: -; J gene: TRBJ2-4; D gene: -; V gene: TRBV12-3/TRBV12-4; CDR3 protein: CASRGGAKNIQYF; CDR3 DNA: TGTGCCAGCAGGGGGGGAGCCAAAAACATTCAGTACTTC
clone size: -; J gene: TRBJ2-2; D gene: -; V gene: TRBV20-1; CDR3 protein: CSANKGVPGELFF; CDR3 DNA: TGCAGTGCTAATAAGGGCGTCCCCGGGGAGCTGTTTTTT
clone size: once; J gene: TRBJ1-1; D gene: -; V gene: TRBV27; CDR3 protein: CASTTAGTEAFF; CDR3 DNA: TGTGCCAGTACGACAGCGGGCACTGAAGCTTTCTTT
clone size: -; J gene: TRBJ1-5; D gene: -; V gene: TRBV3-1; CDR3 protein: CASSQQPRGQPQHF; CDR3 DNA: TGTGCCAGCAGCCAACAACCTAGAGGGCAGCCCCAGCATTTT
clone size: once; J gene: TRBJ2-7; D gene: -; V gene: TRBV10-3; CDR3 protein: CAISVGQTYEQYF; CDR3 DNA: TGTGCCATCAGTGTAGGACAGACCTACGAGCAGTACTTC
clone size: -; J gene: TRBJ2-5; D gene: TRBD1; V gene: TRBV29-1; CDR3 protein: CSVKGQGFAQETQYF; CDR3 DNA: TGCAGCGTGAAAGGACAGGGATTCGCCCAAGAGACCCAGTACTTC
clone size: many; J gene: TRBJ1-1; D gene: -; V gene: TRBV5-1; CDR3 protein: CASSLLPGMDTEAFF; CDR3 DNA: TGCGCCAGCAGCTTGCTTCCGGGAATGGACACTGAAGCTTTCTTT
clone size: -; J gene: TRBJ2-3; D gene: -; V gene: TRBV6-1; CDR3 protein: CASSTETTDTQYF; CDR3 DNA: TGTGCCAGCAGTACGGAGACCACAGATACGCAGTATTTT
clone size: few; J gene: TRBJ1-2; D gene: -; V gene: TRBV9; CDR3 protein: CASSPPGSGGYGYTF; CDR3 DNA: TGTGCCAGCAGCCCCCCCGGGAGCGGGGGCTATGGCTACACCTTC
clone size: -; J gene: TRBJ2-4; D gene: -; V gene: TRBV29-1; CDR3 protein: CSAVVNVAKNIQYF; CDR3 DNA: TGCAGCGCAGTCGTTAATGTTGCCAAAAACATTCAGTACTTC
clone size: -; J gene: TRBJ1-6; D gene: -; V gene: TRBV12-3/TRBV12-4; CDR3 protein: CASSFYGRGLKIDNSPLHF; CDR3 DNA: TGTGCCAGCAGTTTTTATGGCAGGGGCCTCAAGATCGATAATTCACCCCTCCACTTT
clone size: -; J gene: TRBJ2-7; D gene: TRBD2; V gene: TRBV4-2; CDR3 protein: CASSQDARAGAGNEQYF; CDR3 DNA: TGTGCCAGCAGCCAAGATGCCCGAGCGGGGGCCGGGAACGAGCAGTACTTC
clone size: -; J gene: TRBJ1-6; D gene: TRBD1; V gene: TRBV9; CDR3 protein: CASSTRQGPPNSPLHF; CDR3 DNA: TGTGCCAGCAGCACCCGACAGGGCCCCCCAAATTCACCCCTCCACTTT
clone size: -; J gene: TRBJ1-1; D gene: -; V gene: TRBV12-3/TRBV12-4; CDR3 protein: CASSFWRLNTEAFF; CDR3 DNA: TGTGCCAGCAGTTTCTGGCGGTTAAACACTGAAGCTTTCTTT
clone size: few; J gene: TRBJ1-3; D gene: -; V gene: TRBV4-2; CDR3 protein: CASSQVGKGENTIYF; CDR3 DNA: TGTGCCAGCAGCCAAGTTGGGAAAGGGGAAAACACCATATATTTT
clone size: -; J gene: TRBJ2-5; D gene: -; V gene: TRBV7-2; CDR3 protein: CASSLGLLLQETQYF; CDR3 DNA: TGTGCCAGCAGCTTGGGACTTTTGCTACAAGAGACCCAGTACTTC
clone size: few; J gene: TRBJ2-1; D gene: TRBD1; V gene: TRBV6-5; CDR3 protein: CASSYSFRQGQSHNEQFF; CDR3 DNA: TGTGCCAGCAGTTACTCCTTCAGACAGGGCCAATCCCACAATGAGCAGTTCTTC
clone size: -; J gene: TRBJ2-7; D gene: TRBD1; V gene: TRBV7-9; CDR3 protein: CASSITQGDHEQYF; CDR3 DNA: TGTGCCAGCAGCATTACACAGGGGGACCACGAGCAGTACTTC
clone size: -; J gene: TRBJ1-3; D gene: -; V gene: TRBV3-1; CDR3 protein: CASSPRGAGNTIYF; CDR3 DNA: TGTGCCAGCAGCCCCCGGGGGGCCGGAAACACCATATATTTT
clone size: -; J gene: TRBJ1-6; D gene: -; V gene: TRBV3-1; CDR3 protein: CASSQSRGPLHF; CDR3 DNA: TGTGCCAGCAGCCAATCAAGAGGACCCCTCCACTTT
clone size: few; J gene: TRBJ1-1; D gene: -; V gene: TRBV20-1; CDR3 protein: CSARDMGGFIAFF; CDR3 DNA: TGCAGTGCTAGAGATATGGGGGGCTTCATAGCTTTCTTT
clone size: -; J gene: TRBJ2-3; D gene: -; V gene: TRBV6-5; CDR3 protein: CASTRYKADTQYF; CDR3 DNA: TGTGCCAGCACCCGATATAAGGCAGATACGCAGTATTTT
clone size: -; J gene: TRBJ1-1; D gene: -; V gene: TRBV7-8; CDR3 protein: CASSYEQDTEAFF; CDR3 DNA: TGTGCCAGCAGCTACGAACAGGACACTGAAGCTTTCTTT
clone size: -; J gene: TRBJ2-5; D gene: -; V gene: TRBV5-5; CDR3 protein: CASSLVTTQETQHF; CDR3 DNA: TGTGCCAGCAGCTTGGTGACGACACAAGAGACCCAGCACTTC
clone size: -; J gene: TRBJ1-3; D gene: TRBD1; V gene: TRBV25-1; CDR3 protein: CASSVGQGQGNTIYF; CDR3 DNA: TGTGCCAGCAGTGTGGGACAGGGGCAGGGAAACACCATATATTTT
clone size: few; J gene: TRBJ1-2; D gene: -; V gene: TRBV20-1; CDR3 protein: CSALRAGADGYTF; CDR3 DNA: TGCAGTGCGCTAAGGGCAGGGGCGGATGGCTACACCTTC
clone size: -; J gene: TRBJ2-7; D gene: -; V gene: TRBV12-3/TRBV12-4; CDR3 protein: CASRTTGFDTYEQYF; CDR3 DNA: TGTGCCAGCAGGACCACAGGGTTTGACACCTACGAGCAGTACTTC
clone size: -; J gene: TRBJ2-5; D gene: TRBD2; V gene: TRBV12-3/TRBV12-4; CDR3 protein: CASSFSSGGAETQYF; CDR3 DNA: TGTGCCAGCAGTTTTTCTAGCGGGGGGGCGGAGACCCAGTACTTC
clone size: -; J gene: TRBJ1-2; D gene: -; V gene: TRBV7-8; CDR3 protein: CASSSGGHYGYTF; CDR3 DNA: TGTGCCAGCAGCTCCGGGGGCCATTATGGCTACACCTTC
clone size: few; J gene: TRBJ1-3; D gene: -; V gene: TRBV5-6; CDR3 protein: CASSVWTAHSGNTIYF; CDR3 DNA: TGTGCCAGCAGCGTTTGGACAGCTCACTCTGGAAACACCATATATTTT
clone size: -; J gene: TRBJ1-5; D gene: -; V gene: TRBV28; CDR3 protein: CASSLSVYSNQPQHF; CDR3 DNA: TGTGCCAGCAGTTTATCCGTCTATAGCAATCAGCCCCAGCATTTT
clone size: -; J gene: TRBJ2-1; D gene: TRBD1; V gene: TRBV28; CDR3 protein: CASAVGQVYNEQFF; CDR3 DNA: TGTGCCAGCGCGGTGGGACAGGTCTACAATGAGCAGTTCTTC
clone size: -; J gene: TRBJ1-3; D gene: -; V gene: TRBV7-2; CDR3 protein: CASSRGRSGISGNTIYF; CDR3 DNA: TGTGCCAGCAGCCGAGGACGATCGGGTATCTCTGGAAACACCATATATTTT
clone size: -; J gene: TRBJ1-6; D gene: TRBD1; V gene: TRBV18; CDR3 protein: CASSLLFWTGPNSPLHF; CDR3 DNA: TGTGCCAGCTCACTCCTGTTTTGGACAGGGCCGAATTCACCCCTCCACTTT
clone size: -; J gene: TRBJ2-5; D gene: -; V gene: TRBV6-6; CDR3 protein: CASSYPLGFQYF; CDR3 DNA: TGTGCCAGCAGTTACCCTCTCGGGTTCCAGTACTTC
clone size: -; J gene: TRBJ1-4; D gene: -; V gene: TRBV7-2; CDR3 protein: CASSPVRGEKLFF; CDR3 DNA: TGTGCCAGCAGCCCTGTCAGGGGTGAAAAACTGTTTTTT
clone size: -; J gene: TRBJ1-2; D gene: TRBD1; V gene: TRBV7-9; CDR3 protein: CASSRGTENYGYTF; CDR3 DNA: TGTGCCAGCAGCCGGGGGACAGAGAACTATGGCTACACCTTC